Listed below are T cell receptor beta chains from one sample, sequenced in a study of spatial heterogeneity in lung cancer. TCRdb redid the calling of the 5' RACE reads with MiXCR, one entry per CDR3 protein. This sample has tens of thousands of distinct CDR3 sequences, with around 5.5% found just once. Specimen: PBMCs, collected at surgery. The receptors come from a female donor with early-stage non-small cell lung cancer. CDR3s include the opening cysteine and the closing phenylalanine or tryptophan. A D gene is named only where the DNA matches it firmly. A row's size may be missing; if present it is once, few, many or a size class.

>TRBV9|.|many|TRBJ1-1
CASSEDEAAEAFF
TGTGCCAGCAGCGAGGACGAGGCCGCTGAAGCTTTCTTT
>TRBV7-2|.|.|TRBJ1-3
CASSLGAGNTIYF
TGTGCCAGCAGCTTAGGCGCTGGAAACACCATATATTTT
>TRBV4-1|TRBD1|many|TRBJ2-7
CASSSTSFGTGASGGYYEQYF
TGCGCCAGCAGCTCCACTTCCTTCGGGACAGGGGCCTCGGGCGGATACTACGAGCAGTACTTC
>TRBV7-9|.|many|TRBJ2-5
CASSGLQETQYF
TGTGCCAGCAGCGGGCTGCAAGAGACCCAGTACTTC
>TRBV10-3|.|many|TRBJ2-7
CAISGQSYEQYF
TGTGCCATCAGTGGGCAGTCCTACGAGCAGTACTTC
>TRBV6-5|.|many|TRBJ2-7
CASSYSYSATYEQYF
TGTGCCAGCAGTTACTCTTACTCAGCCACCTACGAGCAGTACTTC
>TRBV20-1|TRBD1|many|TRBJ2-7
CSARRGLALYEQYF
TGCAGTGCTAGGAGGGGGCTAGCCTTGTACGAGCAGTACTTC
>TRBV20-1|TRBD2|many|TRBJ2-3
CSARGGASGADTDTQYF
TGCAGTGCTCGTGGGGGGGCTAGCGGGGCTGACACAGATACGCAGTATTTT
>TRBV9|.|many|TRBJ1-4
CASSVAQGSEKLFF
TGTGCCAGCAGCGTAGCGCAGGGGAGCGAAAAACTGTTTTTT
>TRBV28|TRBD1|.|TRBJ1-1
CASSLSGGGTEAFF
TGTGCCAGCAGTTTATCAGGGGGTGGCACTGAAGCTTTCTTT
>TRBV28|.|many|TRBJ2-5
CASSLGGQRDVQYF
TGTGCCAGCAGTTTGGGCGGACAGAGAGACGTCCAGTACTTC
>TRBV20-1|.|many|TRBJ1-5
CSARQGNQPQHF
TGCAGTGCCCGGCAGGGCAATCAGCCCCAGCATTTT
>TRBV12-3/TRBV12-4|.|many|TRBJ2-7
CASSWDPRGYEQYF
TGTGCCAGCAGTTGGGACCCTCGGGGTTACGAGCAGTACTTC
>TRBV2|.|few|TRBJ2-2
CASSAETGELFF
TGCGCCAGCAGTGCGGAGACCGGGGAGCTGTTTTTT
>TRBV12-3/TRBV12-4|TRBD1|many|TRBJ2-5
CASSESGTGFWETQYF
TGTGCCAGCAGTGAATCCGGGACAGGGTTTTGGGAGACCCAGTACTTC
>TRBV28|.|many|TRBJ1-3
CASNLAPDSDYSGNTIYF
TGTGCCAGCAACCTAGCTCCGGACAGCGACTACTCTGGAAACACCATATATTTT
>TRBV6-1|TRBD2|few|TRBJ2-1
CASTSGGAYEQFF
TGTGCCAGCACTAGCGGGGGGGCCTATGAGCAGTTCTTC
>TRBV24-1|TRBD2|.|TRBJ2-3
CATSDSGLAGASDTQYF
TGTGCCACCAGTGATTCCGGACTAGCGGGGGCCTCAGATACGCAGTATTTT
>TRBV30|.|.|TRBJ1-4
CAWSAGTYRGKTVF
TGTGCCTGGAGCGCAGGGACTTACCGGGGAAAAACTGTTTTT
>TRBV18|TRBD1|.|TRBJ2-7
CASGQGSSYEQYF
TGTGCCAGCGGACAGGGTAGCTCCTACGAGCAGTACTTC
>TRBV6-4|.|many|TRBJ2-5
CASSNGAGSGETQYF
TGTGCCAGCAGCAACGGGGCAGGTAGTGGAGAGACCCAGTACTTC
>TRBV28|TRBD1|medium-sized|TRBJ2-7
CASSSTRQGPNHEQYF
TGTGCCAGCAGTTCAACACGACAGGGTCCTAATCACGAGCAGTACTTC
>TRBV7-2|.|many|TRBJ1-4
CASSRSGAGTNEKLFF
TGTGCCAGCAGCCGGTCCGGGGCTGGAACTAATGAAAAACTGTTTTTT
>TRBV4-3|.|many|TRBJ1-6
CASSQVSWVFESGDSSYNSPLHF
TGCGCCAGCAGCCAAGTATCGTGGGTTTTTGAGTCGGGGGATTCCTCCTATAATTCACCCCTCCACTTT
>TRBV11-1|.|many|TRBJ1-1
CASSNTVGNTEAFF
TGTGCCAGCAGCAATACAGTTGGGAACACTGAAGCTTTCTTT
>TRBV7-2|.|many|TRBJ2-5
CASSPYQETQYF
TGTGCCAGCAGCCCGTACCAAGAGACCCAGTACTTC
>TRBV11-2|.|many|TRBJ2-5
CASSLDGGTQYF
TGTGCCAGCAGCTTAGATGGGGGGACCCAGTACTTC
>TRBV3-1|TRBD2|.|TRBJ2-5
CASFPRGASGGSYQETQYF
TGTGCCAGCTTCCCCCGCGGGGCTAGCGGGGGGAGTTACCAAGAGACCCAGTACTTC
>TRBV29-1|.|many|TRBJ1-4
CSVGAGSEKLFF
TGCAGCGTTGGGGCAGGGAGTGAAAAACTGTTTTTT
>TRBV6-5|.|few|TRBJ1-2
CASSPTSLTYGYTF
TGTGCCAGCAGCCCCACGTCCCTTACCTATGGCTACACCTTC
>TRBV20-1|TRBD2|many|TRBJ2-3
CSAMRGASTDTQYF
TGCAGTGCTATGCGGGGGGCCTCCACAGATACGCAGTATTTT
>TRBV4-2|.|many|TRBJ2-3
CASSQEEGTQYF
TGTGCCAGCAGCCAAGAGGAGGGTACGCAGTATTTT
>TRBV3-1|.|many|TRBJ2-7
CASSQADLAETYEQYF
TGTGCCAGCAGCCAAGCGGACCTAGCCGAGACCTACGAGCAGTACTTC
>TRBV4-1|.|many|TRBJ2-2
CASSQGDRPGELFF
TGCGCCAGCAGCCAGGGGGATCGACCCGGGGAGCTGTTTTTT
>TRBV11-2|TRBD2|many|TRBJ2-3
CASSGATSPINTQYF
TGTGCCAGCAGCGGGGCGACTAGCCCCATAAATACGCAGTATTTT
>TRBV7-2|.|many|TRBJ1-2
CASSLWPPNYGYTF
TGTGCCAGCAGCTTATGGCCGCCTAACTATGGCTACACCTTC
>TRBV5-4|TRBD1|many|TRBJ1-4
CASSSHRDRGLSEEKLFF
TGTGCCAGCAGCTCTCACCGGGACAGGGGGCTCTCGGAAGAAAAACTGTTTTTT
>TRBV7-8|.|.|TRBJ2-7
CASSLDRVGAYEQYF
TGTGCCAGCAGCTTAGACAGGGTGGGGGCCTACGAGCAGTACTTC
>TRBV5-6|.|many|TRBJ2-2
CASSLMRTGELFF
TGTGCCAGCAGCTTGATGAGAACCGGGGAGCTGTTTTTT
>TRBV30|TRBD1|.|TRBJ1-2
CAWSEVSGGYGYTF
TGTGCCTGGAGTGAAGTCTCAGGGGGCTATGGCTACACCTTC
>TRBV6-5|TRBD1|many|TRBJ1-5
CATGEINQPQHF
TGTGCAACAGGGGAGATCAATCAGCCCCAGCATTTT
>TRBV7-6|TRBD1|many|TRBJ2-5
CASSRDVGQGAETQYF
TGTGCCAGCAGTCGGGACGTTGGACAGGGGGCCGAGACCCAGTACTTC